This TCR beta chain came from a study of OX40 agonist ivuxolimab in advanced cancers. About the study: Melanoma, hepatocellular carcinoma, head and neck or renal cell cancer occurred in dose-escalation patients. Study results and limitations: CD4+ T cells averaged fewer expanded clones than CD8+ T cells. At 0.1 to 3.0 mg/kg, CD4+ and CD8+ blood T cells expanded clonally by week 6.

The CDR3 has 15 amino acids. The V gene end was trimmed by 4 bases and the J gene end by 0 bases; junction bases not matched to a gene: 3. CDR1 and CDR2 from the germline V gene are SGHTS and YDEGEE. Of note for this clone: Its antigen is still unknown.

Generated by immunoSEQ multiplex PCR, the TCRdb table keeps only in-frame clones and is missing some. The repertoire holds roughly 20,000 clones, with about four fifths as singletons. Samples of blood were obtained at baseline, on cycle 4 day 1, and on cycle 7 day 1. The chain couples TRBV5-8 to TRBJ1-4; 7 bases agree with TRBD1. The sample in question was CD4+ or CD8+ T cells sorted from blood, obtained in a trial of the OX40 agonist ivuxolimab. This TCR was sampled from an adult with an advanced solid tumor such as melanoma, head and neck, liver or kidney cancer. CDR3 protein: CASSRGPATNEKLFF. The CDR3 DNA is TGTGCCAGCAGCAGGGGGCCGGCAACTAATGAAAAACTGTTTTTT.